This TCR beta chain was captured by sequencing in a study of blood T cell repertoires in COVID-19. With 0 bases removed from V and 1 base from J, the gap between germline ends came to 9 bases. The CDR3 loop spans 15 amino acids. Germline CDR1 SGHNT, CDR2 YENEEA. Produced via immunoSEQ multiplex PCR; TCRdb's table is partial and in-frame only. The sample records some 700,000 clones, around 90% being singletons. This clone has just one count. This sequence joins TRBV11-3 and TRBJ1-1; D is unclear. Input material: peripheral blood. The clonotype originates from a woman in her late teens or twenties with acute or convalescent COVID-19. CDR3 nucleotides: TGTGCCAGCAGCTTAGACTCCAGGCCGAACACTGAAGCTTTCTTT. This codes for CASSLDSRPNTEAFF.